This passage covers 18 T cell receptor beta chains from one sample sequenced in a study of blood T cells in healthy people across ages. Combining a sample-barcoded 5' primer with a J-beta primer mix, a second PCR ran for about 7 to 12 cycles. One entry per CDR3 protein, called by TCRdb with MiXCR from the 5' RACE reads. The sample carries 1.4 million to 1.5 million distinct CDR3 sequences, around 42% recorded once. Input material: blood. The source is a woman younger than 30 in good health.

V gene TRBV12-3 or TRBV12-4 combines with J gene TRBJ2-5; D gene ambiguous. Between the trimmed V and J ends, which lost 7 bases and 2 bases, there was a span of 14 bases. This CDR3 spans 14 amino acids. For the CDR3, the DNA is TGTGCCAGCAAGCGAACTGGCGGACAAGAGACCCAGTACTTC. Amino acids: CASKRTGGQETQYF.

This chain joins TRBV28 and TRBJ2-3; the D is unclear. Germline CDR1 reads MDHEN; CDR2 reads SYDVKM. V lost 8 bases and J lost 0, with 18 bases in between. The CDR3 covers 16 residues. The CDR3 is CASPPSGLSSTDTQYF. CDR3 bases: TGTGCCAGCCCCCCCTCAGGCCTATCTAGCACAGATACGCAGTATTTT. The entire variable domain, with the rest obtained from reference TRBV28 and TRBJ2-3, is as follows: DVKVTQSSRYLVKRTGEKVFLECVQDMDHENMFWYRQDPGLGLRLIYFSYDVKMKEKGDIPEGYSVSREKKERFSLILESASTNQTSMYLCASPPSGLSSTDTQYFGPGTRLTVL.

A few counts support this clonotype. The V call is TRBV5-1, the J call TRBJ1-2; no reliable D call. The CDR3 has 15 residues. Germline values: CDR1 SGHRS, CDR2 YFSETQ. The germline V and J ends were trimmed by 0 bases and 5 bases, with 14 bases remaining between them. The CDR3 here is CASSLDGEPMYGYTF. In DNA, the CDR3 is TGCGCCAGCAGCTTGGATGGGGAACCGATGTATGGCTACACCTTC.

The rearrangement uses TRBV12-3 or TRBV12-4 and TRBJ2-5, with D possibly being TRBD1 or TRBD2 (5 bases each). Trimming took 4 bases from V and 4 from J, leaving 19 bases between them. There are 16 residues in the CDR3. The CDR3 loop is CASSSPSSFGAETQYF. The CDR3 bases are TGTGCCAGCAGTTCTCCTAGCTCTTTCGGGGCAGAGACCCAGTACTTC.

V gene TRBV11-2 combines with J gene TRBJ2-4; tentatively, D is TRBD1 (6 bases). The DNA end is a closer match to TRBJ2-7, so the J assignment may be wrong. Germline values: CDR1 SGHAT, CDR2 FQNNGV. This CDR3 has 11 residues. The CDR3 reads CASSGTFEQYF. The CDR3 DNA reads as TGTGCCAGCAGCGGGACATTCGAGCAGTACTTC.

CDR3 bases: TGTGCCAGCAGCCAAGCTATTGGGACTAGCGGTTCCGACGAGCAGTACTTC. Amino acid sequence: CASSQAIGTSGSDEQYF. This chain joins TRBV4-2 and TRBJ2-5; 11 bases align to TRBD2. The DNA end is more similar to TRBJ2-7, so the J call may be wrong. Germline assignment: CDR1 LGHNA and CDR2 YNFKEQ. CDR3 length: 17 amino acids.

V gene TRBV29-1 combines with J gene TRBJ2-6, with D perhaps TRBD1 (5 bases). The ends were cut back, 4 bases at V and 1 base at J, with 11 bases in the middle. The CDR3 spans 15 residues. CDR1 is SQVTM, CDR2 ANQGSEA, per germline. The CDR3 coding sequence is TGCAGCGTTGCGGCTCCAGGGTCTGGGGCCAACGTCCTGACTTTC. It codes for CSVAAPGSGANVLTF.

This clonotype has a handful of counts. The chain combines TRBV20-1 with TRBJ2-1; the D gene is possibly TRBD2 (5 bases). The germline V and J ends were trimmed by 0 bases and 2 bases, with 14 bases remaining between them. Germline values: CDR1 DFQATT, CDR2 SNEGSKA (reference sequence). This CDR3 is 16 amino acids long. CDR3 DNA: TGCAGTGCTAGAGATAGTGAGGGAGTAACCTACAATGAGCAGTTCTTC. It specifies CSARDSEGVTYNEQFF.

The chain carries TRBV7-8 and TRBJ1-5, with D hard to call. V lost 1 base to trimming and J lost 0 bases, with 7 bases between them. Germline CDR1 reads SGHVS; CDR2 reads FQNEAQ. The CDR3 loop spans 15 amino acids. In DNA, the CDR3 is TGTGCCAGCAGCTTAGACAACCCTAGCAATCAGCCCCAGCATTTT. Amino acid sequence: CASSLDNPSNQPQHF.

The chain recombines TRBV6-5 with TRBJ1-5; D perhaps matches TRBD1 (5 bases). In germline, CDR1 is MNHEY, CDR2 SVGAGI. V lost 4 bases, J lost 9 bases, and 13 bases lay in between. This CDR3 comprises 13 residues. In DNA form, the CDR3 reads TGTGCCAGCAGTTCCGGGGCCCTCGGGCCCCAGCATTTT. Residues: CASSSGALGPQHF.

The chain combines TRBV27 with TRBJ1-5, with D tentatively TRBD1 (5 bases). Trimming took 8 bases from V and 2 from J, leaving 13 bases between them. The CDR3 covers 14 residues. Germline values: CDR1 MNHEY, CDR2 SMNVEV (reference sequence). The CDR3 region has the DNA TGTGCCAGCGGTCTGAGGGGCGGCAATCAGCCCCAGCATTTT. Translation: CASGLRGGNQPQHF.

In this sample, this clonotype turned up many times. This chain links TRBV12-3 or TRBV12-4 with TRBJ2-7, with TRBD2 as a possible D gene (6 bases). The CDR3 extends over 11 amino acids. V was pared by 0 bases and J by 9 bases, with 6 bases between. Here the CDR3 DNA reads TGTGCCAGCAGTTTAGCGGGGGGGCAGTACTTC. This gives the protein CASSLAGGQYF.

V is TRBV20-1 and J is TRBJ2-1, with D tentatively TRBD1 (6 bases). V was pared by 5 bases and J by 4 bases, with 30 bases between. This CDR3 region has 19 residues. Per germline, CDR1 DFQATT and CDR2 SNEGSKA (reference sequence). The CDR3, as DNA: TGCAGTGCTGATAGCCTTTATGAGACAGCCGGGACAAATTACAATGAGCAGTTCTTC. Amino acids: CSADSLYETAGTNYNEQFF.

This clonotype was observed at least ten times. The V and J genes are TRBV5-1 and TRBJ2-5; D might be TRBD1 or TRBD2, each matching 5 bases. Germline CDR1 is SGHRS and CDR2 is YFSETQ. This CDR3 is 14 amino acids long. V shed 3 bases and J shed 2 bases, with 11 bases lying between them. CDR3 protein: CASSSGTNQETQYF. CDR3 DNA sequence: TGCGCCAGCAGCTCCGGGACCAATCAAGAGACCCAGTACTTC.

The chain carries TRBV7-9 and TRBJ2-7; TRBD2 matches 7 bases. With V trimmed by 5 bases and J by 5 bases, 9 bases remained unmatched. Germline CDR1 SEHNR, CDR2 FQNEAQ (reference sequence). The CDR3 runs 14 residues. The DNA of the CDR3 is TGTGCCAGCAGCGTAGGAGCGGGACTCGACGAGCAGTACTTC. Translation gives CASSVGAGLDEQYF.

V is TRBV10-3 and J is TRBJ1-1, with D unclear. This CDR3 spans 14 amino acids. Germline V lookup: CDR1 ENHRY, CDR2 SYGVKD. The V gene lost 0 bases and the J gene lost 2 bases, with 7 bases spanning the gap. CDR3 sequence reads: CAISESGFNTEAFF. Here the CDR3 DNA reads TGTGCCATCAGTGAGTCCGGATTTAACACTGAAGCTTTCTTT.

This clonotype was counted a few times. The V call is TRBV20-1, the J call TRBJ2-7; 8 nucleotides align to TRBD2. Germline V gives CDR1 DFQATT, CDR2 SNEGSKA (reference sequence). CDR3 length: 14 amino acids. Losses at the gene ends were 4 bases for V and 3 bases for J; bases not matched to a gene: 8. The chain's CDR3 is CSAMPLADRYEQYF. The CDR3 DNA sequence: TGCAGTGCTATGCCACTAGCGGATCGCTACGAGCAGTACTTC.

This clonotype has a handful of counts. V and J are TRBV13 and TRBJ2-5; D ambiguous. The CDR3 has 17 amino acids. CDR1 is PRHDT, CDR2 FYEKMQ, per germline (reference sequence). V lost 3 bases and J 2 bases, leaving 19 bases between the germline ends. CDR3 sequence reads: CASSLISNPVEQETQYF. The CDR3 DNA sequence: TGTGCCAGCAGCTTGATCTCTAACCCGGTAGAGCAAGAGACCCAGTACTTC.